Below are 32 T cell receptor beta chains sequenced from a single sample in a study of control samples from healthy donors and cancer patients. This table comes from immunoSEQ multiplex PCR, and its TCRdb copy is limited to in-frame clones, with some not included. The table lists about 52,000 clones, approximately 95% of them singletons. The sample consisted of blood. These receptors were collected from a man aged 25 to 45 in good health.

This sequence joins TRBV19 and TRBJ1-2; D is perhaps TRBD1 (5 bases). CDR1 and CDR2 (germline): LNHDA, SQIVND (reference sequence). Trimming pared 11 bases from V and 7 bases from J, leaving 17 bases between. The CDR3 totals 12 residues. The CDR3 DNA sequence: TGTGCCGGGGGGTCGACCATGGGTGGCTACACCTTC. This translates into CAGGSTMGGYTF.

V is TRBV28 and J is TRBJ2-2; tentative D call: TRBD2 (5 bases). V was cut by 10 bases and J by 4 bases, with 10 bases left in between. Germline loops: CDR1 MDHEN, CDR2 SYDVKM. The CDR3 extends over 12 amino acids. In nucleotides, the CDR3 is TGTGCCACCACTCGGGGCACCGGGGAGCTGTTTTTT. It encodes CATTRGTGELFF. Combining the CDR3 with reference TRBV28 and TRBJ2-2 gives the whole variable domain DVKVTQSSRYLVKRTGEKVFLECVQDMDHENMFWYRQDPGLGLRLIYFSYDVKMKEKGDIPEGYSVSREKKERFSLILESASTNQTSMYLCATTRGTGELFFGEGSRLTVL.

J is TRBJ2-7 and V is TRBV28; D may be TRBD1 or TRBD2 (5 bases each). In germline, CDR1 is MDHEN, CDR2 SYDVKM. V was clipped by 7 bases and J by 0 bases, with 7 bases between them. The CDR3 runs 12 residues. The CDR3 loop reads CASTGASYEQYF. For the CDR3, the DNA is TGTGCCAGCACCGGGGCCTCCTACGAGCAGTACTTC.

The V call is TRBV19, the J call TRBJ1-6; TRBD1 might be the D (6 bases). CDR3 size: 15 residues. Trimming shortened V by 7 bases and J by 3 bases, and 13 bases separated the two germline ends. Germline values: CDR1 LNHDA, CDR2 SQIVND (reference sequence). The CDR3 region is CASIGGGGYNSPLHF. The CDR3 DNA is TGTGCCAGTATAGGGGGTGGAGGCTATAATTCACCCCTCCACTTT. Full variable domain (outside the CDR3, taken from reference TRBV19 and TRBJ1-6): DGGITQSPKYLFRKEGQNVTLSCEQNLNHDAMYWYRQDPGQGLRLIYYSQIVNDFQKGDIAEGYSVSREKKESFPLTVTSAQKNPTAFYLCASIGGGGYNSPLHFGNGTRLTVT.

This sequence joins TRBV7-9 and TRBJ2-3; the D is unclear. This CDR3 contains 16 residues. Germline values: CDR1 SEHNR, CDR2 FQNEAQ (reference sequence). With 5 bases removed from V and 4 bases from J, the gap between germline ends came to 19 bases. The CDR3, as DNA: TGTGCCAGCAGCACCCGGACCGCCACTCGCGCAGATACGCAGTATTTT. This translates into CASSTRTATRADTQYF.

This chain joins TRBV30 and TRBJ2-2; no reliable D call. CDR3 length: 12 amino acids. Looked up from germline, CDR1 is GTSNPN and CDR2 is SVGIG (reference sequence). V was clipped by 4 bases and J by 6 bases, with 9 bases between them. The CDR3 bases are TGTGCCTGGACGGCAGCTGCCGGGGAGCTGTTTTTT. As protein: CAWTAAAGELFF.

This clone has only one observation. The chain is built from TRBV6-4 and TRBJ2-1; 12 positions agree with TRBD2. CDR3 length: 15 residues. CDR1 MRHNA and CDR2 SNTAGT come from the germline V gene. V gave up 0 bases and J gave up 6 bases; unmatched junction bases: 0. This chain's CDR3 is CASSDSTSGSNEQFF. The CDR3 nucleotides read TGTGCCAGCAGTGACTCGACTAGCGGGAGCAATGAGCAGTTCTTC.

The CDR3 loop is CASSPGTSDTDTQYF. In DNA form, the CDR3 reads TGTGCCAGCAGTCCCGGGACTAGCGACACAGATACGCAGTATTTT. The chain is built from TRBV6-5 and TRBJ2-3, with 10 bases lining up with TRBD2. V shed 5 bases and J 2 bases; nucleotides not matched to a gene: 4. The CDR3 loop spans 15 amino acids. Germline CDR1 MNHEY, CDR2 SVGAGI.

CDR3 amino acids: CASSPIAGGDEQFF. CDR3 in DNA: TGTGCCAGCTCACCTATAGCGGGCGGGGATGAGCAGTTCTTC. The chain uses TRBV18 and TRBJ2-1, with TRBD2 matching 7 bases. The CDR3 extends over 14 amino acids. The V gene end was trimmed by 3 bases and the J gene end by 8 bases; junction bases not matched to a gene: 7. CDR1 and CDR2 (germline): KGHSH, LQKENI.

The chain couples TRBV7-8 to TRBJ2-3; perhaps TRBD1 as D (5 bases). The germline V and J ends were trimmed by 5 bases and 2 bases, with 8 bases remaining between them. This CDR3 region has 13 residues. Germline loops: CDR1 SGHVS, CDR2 FQNEAQ. CDR3 sequence reads: CASSAQVTDTQYF. The CDR3 region has the DNA TGTGCCAGCAGCGCACAGGTCACAGATACGCAGTATTTT.

The chain links TRBV7-6 to TRBJ2-3, with 8 bases lining up with TRBD2. This CDR3 comprises 15 residues. Trimming cost V 1 base and J 5 bases; bases outside gene matches: 5. Germline V CDR1 and CDR2: SGHVS, FNYEAQ. CDR3 residues: CASSLGGGRRDTQYF. In DNA, the CDR3 is TGTGCCAGCAGCTTAGGGGGCGGGAGGAGAGATACGCAGTATTTT.

The chain links TRBV18 to TRBJ2-7, with TRBD1 as a possible D gene (5 bases). The germline V and J ends were trimmed by 6 bases and 5 bases, with 17 bases remaining between them. Germline V gives CDR1 KGHSH, CDR2 LQKENI. The CDR3 covers 14 residues. The CDR3 loop is CASSRRQKDDEQYF. The CDR3 coding sequence is TGTGCCAGCTCGCGTCGACAGAAGGACGACGAGCAGTACTTC.

The chain employs TRBV24-1 and TRBJ2-2, with D maybe TRBD2 (8 bases). Trimming removed 0 bases from V and 3 bases from J, with 19 bases in between. The CDR3 is 19 amino acids. Germline V gene lookup returns CDR1 KGHDR and CDR2 SFDVKD. CDR3 residues: CATSDLAPGGGEDTGELFF. The CDR3 DNA reads as TGTGCCACCAGTGATTTGGCCCCGGGAGGGGGCGAGGACACCGGGGAGCTGTTTTTT.

This clone is a singleton in its sample. The chain couples TRBV29-1 to TRBJ1-1; 7 bases align to TRBD1. Germline CDR1 and CDR2: SQVTM and ANQGSEA. V was clipped by 7 bases and J by 6 bases; unmatched bases: 11. CDR3 length equals 13 residues. The CDR3 here is CSGFKRGGSEAFF. The CDR3 DNA is TGCAGCGGTTTCAAGCGAGGGGGCTCTGAAGCTTTCTTT.

The chain joins TRBV6-4 to TRBJ1-4; D gene unclear. Deletions cut 0 bases from V and 7 bases from J, with 6 bases between. CDR3 length: 13 residues. In germline, CDR1 is MRHNA, CDR2 SNTAGT. This CDR3 is CASSDSPGEKLFF. The DNA of the CDR3 is TGTGCCAGCAGTGACTCCCCGGGTGAAAAACTGTTTTTT.

The chain employs TRBV5-1 and TRBJ1-1; D remains ambiguous. V was trimmed by 3 bases and J by 1 base, leaving 7 bases between them. Germline CDR1 and CDR2: SGHRS and YFSETQ. The CDR3 has 13 amino acids. CDR3 loop: CASSSSGNTEAFF. The CDR3 nucleotides are TGCGCCAGCAGCTCCTCAGGGAACACTGAAGCTTTCTTT.

CDR3 DNA sequence: TGTGCCAGCAGCAGGACGGGGGCTGAAGCTTTCTTT. Translation gives CASSRTGAEAFF. The chain employs TRBV6-5 and TRBJ1-1, with D perhaps matching TRBD1 (5 bases). CDR1 and CDR2 (germline): MNHEY, SVGAGI. The CDR3 loop spans 12 amino acids. V lost 6 bases, J lost 6 bases, and 11 bases lay in between.

V gene TRBV7-2 combines with J gene TRBJ2-2; D is possibly TRBD1 or TRBD2 (6 bases each). The CDR3 covers 17 residues. From germline, CDR1 is SGHTA and CDR2 FQGNSA. With 6 bases removed from V and 7 bases from J, the gap between germline ends came to 24 bases. The CDR3 DNA is TGTGCCAGCAGACAAGATGCGGGACTGGGACACATCGGGGAGCTGTTTTTT. This encodes CASRQDAGLGHIGELFF.

The CDR3 spells CASSSGAGLISPLHF. CDR3 bases: TGTGCCAGCAGCTCGGGGGCAGGGCTCATTTCACCCCTCCACTTT. The chain has TRBV7-9 and TRBJ1-6; D may be TRBD1 (6 bases). The CDR3 runs 15 residues. V lost 4 bases, J lost 9 bases, and 16 bases lay in between. The germline V gene encodes CDR1 SEHNR and CDR2 FQNEAQ (reference sequence).

The chain recombines TRBV2 with TRBJ2-3, with 11 bases identical to TRBD2. Trimming removed 6 bases from V and 1 base from J; junction bases left unmatched: 3. CDR3 size: 15 residues. From germline, CDR1 is SNHLY and CDR2 FYNNEI. The CDR3 coding sequence is TGTGCCAGCAGCCGGGGACTAGCGGGCACAGATACGCAGTATTTT. It translates to CASSRGLAGTDTQYF.

The V and J genes are TRBV9 and TRBJ2-3; D could derive from TRBD1 or TRBD2 (6 bases each). Trimming took off 3 bases at V and 8 bases at J, with 13 bases between the two ends. The CDR3 totals 13 residues. Germline lookup yields CDR1 SGDLS and CDR2 YYNGEE. The CDR3 DNA reads as TGTGCCAGCAGCGGGGGGGCGCGGGTTACGCAGTATTTT. This codes for CASSGGARVTQYF.

J is TRBJ1-1 and V is TRBV6-5; unclear D gene. V was clipped by 0 bases and J by 0 bases, with 2 bases between them. In germline, CDR1 is MNHEY, CDR2 SVGAGI. The CDR3 is 13 residues long. The CDR3 region has the DNA TGTGCCAGCAGTTACTCGATGAACACTGAAGCTTTCTTT. This translates into CASSYSMNTEAFF.

The genes are TRBV28 and TRBJ1-2; the D is unclear. The CDR3 totals 15 residues. Germline V gene sequence: CDR1 MDHEN, CDR2 SYDVKM. Trimming pared 4 bases from V and 3 bases from J, leaving 15 bases between. The DNA of the CDR3 is TGTGCCAGCAGTTCTCCGCTAGGTGGCTACTATGGCTACACCTTC. Translated: CASSSPLGGYYGYTF.

V is TRBV19 and J is TRBJ1-2, with 7 bases aligning to TRBD1. V gave up 9 bases and J gave up 4 bases; unmatched junction bases: 11. Germline CDR1 is LNHDA and CDR2 is SQIVND (reference sequence). The CDR3 spans 14 residues. The CDR3 DNA reads TGTGCCAGCTCCGAAGACAGGGACCTCTATGGCTACACCTTC. This gives the protein CASSEDRDLYGYTF.

DNA of the CDR3: TGCGCCAGCAGCTTCCGGAACCAAGAGACCCAGTACTTC. As protein: CASSFRNQETQYF. The V and J genes are TRBV5-1 and TRBJ2-5; no firm D call. This CDR3 is built from 13 residues. Trimming left V 2 bases short and J 0 bases short, with 5 bases between. Germline V gene lookup returns CDR1 SGHRS and CDR2 YFSETQ. Drawing the rest from reference TRBV5-1 and TRBJ2-5, the complete variable domain is KAGVTQTPRYLIKTRGQQVTLSCSPISGHRSVSWYQQTPGQGLQFLFEYFSETQRNKGNFPGRFSGRQFSNSRSEMNVSTLELGDSALYLCASSFRNQETQYFGPGTRLLVL.

J is TRBJ2-3 and V is TRBV7-9; D uncertain. V gave up 5 bases and J gave up 5 bases, with 14 bases separating them. Germline assignment: CDR1 SEHNR and CDR2 FQNEAQ (reference sequence). The CDR3 runs 14 residues. The CDR3 region has the DNA TGTGCCAGCAGCCCGCCCCGGTTCATAGATACGCAGTATTTT. This encodes CASSPPRFIDTQYF.

V usage is TRBV15 and J usage is TRBJ2-5; D is unresolved. Germline V gene sequence: CDR1 LNHNV, CDR2 YYDKDF (reference sequence). V shed 0 bases and J shed 2 bases, with 10 bases lying between them. This CDR3 spans 15 amino acids. Here the CDR3 DNA reads TGTGCCACCAGCAGAGATAGGCGGAGTCAAGAGACCCAGTACTTC. This gives the protein CATSRDRRSQETQYF.

The rearrangement uses TRBV7-9 and TRBJ2-3, with TRBD2 matching 8 bases. The germline CDR1 and CDR2 sequences are SEHNR and FQNEAQ (reference sequence). The CDR3 is made up of 18 amino acids. V gave up 7 bases and J gave up 0 bases; unmatched junction bases: 15. The CDR3 reads CASTARSLTSASTDTQYF. The CDR3 nucleotides read TGTGCCAGCACCGCTAGAAGTTTGACTAGCGCGAGCACAGATACGCAGTATTTT.

V gene TRBV28 combines with J gene TRBJ2-7, with a possible D match to TRBD1 (7 bases). The CDR3 is 13 residues long. V was cut by 7 bases and J by 5 bases, with 15 bases left in between. Germline V gene lookup returns CDR1 MDHEN and CDR2 SYDVKM. The DNA of the CDR3 is TGTGCCAGCACTTACGACAGGGAGGACGAGCAGTACTTC. Its protein product is CASTYDREDEQYF.

This clone has more than one count but fewer than ten. This chain links TRBV6-5 with TRBJ2-2, with D uncertain. There are 15 residues in the CDR3. The V gene's germline CDR1 is MNHEY and CDR2 SVGAGI. The V end lost 0 bases, the J end lost 2 bases, and 7 bases lay between the germline ends. The CDR3 is CASSYSILNTGELFF. CDR3 DNA sequence: TGTGCCAGCAGTTACTCGATTCTCAACACCGGGGAGCTGTTTTTT.

J is TRBJ1-1 and V is TRBV6-5, with D maybe TRBD1 (6 bases). Germline-derived CDR1 and CDR2 are MNHEY and SVGAGI. This CDR3 comprises 12 residues. The V gene lost 8 bases and the J gene lost 3 bases, with 10 bases spanning the gap. The chain's CDR3 is CASYRVDTEAFF. CDR3 DNA: TGTGCCAGCTACAGGGTAGACACTGAAGCTTTCTTT.

The chain has TRBV5-1 and TRBJ2-5, with 9 bases aligning to TRBD1. The CDR3 covers 13 residues. Trimming took 4 bases from V and 5 from J; bases not matched to a gene: 3. CDR1 and CDR2 from the germline V gene are SGHRS and YFSETQ. CDR3 DNA: TGCGCCAGCAGCGGGACAGGGAAGGAGACCCAGTACTTC. As protein: CASSGTGKETQYF.